The rows below give T cell receptor beta chains drawn from one sample of a study of blood T cell repertoires in COVID-19. Profiling relied on immunoSEQ multiplex PCR, and the TCRdb table lists in-frame clones only, not all of them. There are roughly 440,000 clones in the sample; 70% to 90% occur only once, and over 10% lies in the top ten. Sequenced sample: peripheral blood. The receptors were gathered from a woman in her fifties or sixties with COVID-19, enrolled during active disease. Each CDR3 is given without its conserved first and last residue. The order of the fields is CDR3 length, J gene, V gene, CDR3 protein.

11	TRBJ1-2	TRBV30	AWSAWGGVGYT
11	TRBJ1-4	TRBV6-5	ASRTSGREKLF
11	TRBJ1-5	TRBV28	ASSLGGGSPQH
13	TRBJ1-5	TRBV6-5	ASRSGGLGSQPQH
14	TRBJ1-2	TRBV5-1	ASSAGTGVGGYGYT
10	TRBJ2-7	TRBV29-1	SVRTESYEQY
11	TRBJ1-2	TRBV5-4	ASSFSRTGGYT
12	TRBJ1-2	TRBV23-1	ASSQSNRAVGYT
11	TRBJ2-1	TRBV24-1	ATRGSSYNEQF
12	TRBJ1-6	TRBV28	AITARASNSPLH
12	TRBJ1-4	TRBV11-2	ASSSSGEGEKLF
14	TRBJ1-3	TRBV5-1	ASSLAADISGNTIY
10	TRBJ1-6	TRBV9	ASSGEGSPLH